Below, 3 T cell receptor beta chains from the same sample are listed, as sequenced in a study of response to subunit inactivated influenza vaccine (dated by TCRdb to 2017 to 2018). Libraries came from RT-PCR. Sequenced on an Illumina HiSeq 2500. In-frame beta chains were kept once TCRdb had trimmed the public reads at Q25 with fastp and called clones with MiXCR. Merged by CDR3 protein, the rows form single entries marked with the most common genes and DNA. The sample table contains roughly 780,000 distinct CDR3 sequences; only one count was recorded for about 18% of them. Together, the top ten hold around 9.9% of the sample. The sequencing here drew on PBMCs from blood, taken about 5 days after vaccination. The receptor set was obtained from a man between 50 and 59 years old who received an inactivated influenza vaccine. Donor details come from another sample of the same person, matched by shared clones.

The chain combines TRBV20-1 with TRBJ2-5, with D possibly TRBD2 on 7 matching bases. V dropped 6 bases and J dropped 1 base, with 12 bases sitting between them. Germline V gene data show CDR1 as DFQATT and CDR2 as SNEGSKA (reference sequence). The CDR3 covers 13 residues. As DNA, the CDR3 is TGCAGTGCAAGGGGGAGGGCCCAAGAGACCCAGTACTTC. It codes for CSARGRAQETQYF.

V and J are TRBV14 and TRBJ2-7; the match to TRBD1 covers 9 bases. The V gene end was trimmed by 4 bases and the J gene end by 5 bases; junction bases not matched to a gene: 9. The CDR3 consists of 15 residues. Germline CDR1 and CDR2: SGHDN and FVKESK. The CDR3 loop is CASSRPGQGINEQYF. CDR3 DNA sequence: TGTGCCAGCAGCCGTCCGGGACAGGGAATCAACGAGCAGTACTTC.

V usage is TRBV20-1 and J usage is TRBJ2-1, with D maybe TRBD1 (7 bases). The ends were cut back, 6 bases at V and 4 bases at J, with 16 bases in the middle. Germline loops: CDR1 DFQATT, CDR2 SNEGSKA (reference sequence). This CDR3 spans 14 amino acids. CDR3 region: CSAGGGRGYNEQFF. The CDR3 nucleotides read TGCAGTGCCGGAGGGGGCCGTGGGTACAATGAGCAGTTCTTC.